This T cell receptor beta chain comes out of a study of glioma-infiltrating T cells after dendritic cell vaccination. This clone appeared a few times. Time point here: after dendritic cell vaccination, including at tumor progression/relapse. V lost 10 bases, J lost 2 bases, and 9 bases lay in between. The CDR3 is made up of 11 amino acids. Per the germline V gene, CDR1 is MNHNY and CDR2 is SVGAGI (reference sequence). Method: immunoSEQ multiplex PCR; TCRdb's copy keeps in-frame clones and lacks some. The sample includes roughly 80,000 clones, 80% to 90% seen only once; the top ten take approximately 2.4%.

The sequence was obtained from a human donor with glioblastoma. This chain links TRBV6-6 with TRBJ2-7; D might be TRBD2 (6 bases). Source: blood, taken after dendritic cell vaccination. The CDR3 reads CATGTPYEQYF. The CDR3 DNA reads TGTGCCACCGGGACTCCCTACGAGCAGTACTTC.